This TCR beta chain was captured in a study of cytomegalovirus exposure and HLA in healthy donors (dated 2017 in TCRdb). Background on the whole study: An earlier analysis of several hundred of the donors reported approximately 260 Gb of sequence data and 95 million to 130 million unique TCR beta sequences obtained from about 170 million T cells. Along with the roughly 610-subject first cohort, a separate validation cohort of around 110 different subjects was used. Across about 370 genotyped donors of the cohort, an average of about 240,000 unique TCR beta nucleotide sequences per donor were sequenced, and around 20% of those sequences were non-productive. An early release that covered fewer than 750 HLA-typed donors contained about 300 gigabases of sequencing data and 70 million to 100 million unique TCR sequences. An earlier analysis of fewer than 700 of the donors applied high-throughput TCR beta sequencing to assess whether each TCR beta V gene segment acted as functional or pseudogenic. Donor age, sex, ethnicity and CMV serostatus were collected together with the repertoire data. Both class I and class II loci were covered by HLA typing, at four-digit resolution. The number of donors typed differed by locus, with about 629-640 for A, B, C, DRB1 and DQB1, roughly 520 for DQA1, 600 to 610 for DPA1, and approximately 470 for DPB1. The genetic ancestry cluster associated with self-reported Caucasian donors included about four fifths of the roughly 410 genotyped donors. In a later genetic analysis, genome-wide SNP genotypes for about 60% of the 666 donors were used, and that subset was treated as a discovery cohort. The aim of the study was to test whether cataloging public T cell receptors could identify signatures of past pathogen exposure. Rather than using new phenotypic data, the later analysis identified candidate immune exposures from TCR beta sequences and from how often those sequences occurred across donors. A handful of DR-DQ haplotypes were handled as single units for association and clustering because linkage in the cohort was strong. Every repertoire in the discovery cohort had been generated on one and the same sequencing platform. To predict cytomegalovirus infection status, the study combined high-throughput TCR immunosequencing, statistical association of individual TCRs with disease status, and machine learning. The T cell repertoires of 666 subjects were profiled by immunosequencing and related to cytomegalovirus serostatus. A later analysis re-examined previously published TCR beta repertoires from around 670 donors and added high-resolution HLA genotyping to investigate patterns of TCR occurrence. What the research found in general, with its limitations: According to a later genetic analysis, donors in an Asian-associated ancestry cluster had fewer N-insertions in productive TCRs than the approximately 710-donor mean. In this cohort, only TCR beta chains were sequenced, and detectable features were limited by the absence of alpha or paired-chain data. It was suggested by the authors that the approach could potentially be generalized to other disease states and immunological phenotypes. Most TCR sequences were seen in very few donors, while some public TCRs were found in many individuals. Assigning TCR associations to individual alleles was difficult when HLA alleles, especially DR and DQ, strongly co-occurred. A further reported finding was that TCR beta sequences accurately predicted the HLA-A and HLA-B alleles for most subjects in the first cohort. Roughly uniform sequencing depth across donors was assumed in presence/absence analyses, although this assumption may not hold. Because counts were too low, about 18 rarely observed V segments, including chromosome 9 orphons, were excluded from the earlier analysis of a few hundred of the donors. In a later analysis, 15,000 to 20,000 TCR beta sequences were associated with specific HLA alleles at a false discovery rate of 0.05. Correlated functional status among segregating V segments might be attributable to linkage disequilibrium, but an unknown experimental factor could not be ruled out. A later analysis reported that several top co-occurrence clusters appeared linked to parvovirus B19, influenza, CMV and Epstein-Barr virus. In vitro tests confirmed that three of the cytomegalovirus-associated TCR beta chains recognize cytomegalovirus antigens. V-gene and J-gene trimming of TCR beta chains was associated with a missense DCLRE1C variant in a later genetic analysis, and the association was replicated in an independent cohort. Immune exposure information for the cohort was limited to CMV serostatus. In a later analysis, TCR association rates were found to vary across HLA loci, with the most associated TCRs seen for DRB1 alleles and the fewest for HLA-C alleles. In an earlier analysis of some 640 of the donors, most TCR beta V segments were observed in productive rearrangements about 87% or about 30% of the time, broadly matching IMGT annotations. In the study, around 150 TCR beta chains were listed as associated with cytomegalovirus. According to a later analysis, most CMV-associated TCR beta chains appeared to be HLA-restricted, and the HLA associations seemed to be driven largely by CMV exposure. The sequencing pipeline was judged likely to have produced a cluster of highly shared sequence variants as a technical artifact. Because HLA typing was missing for some donors at each locus, association tests included only the typed subset. Cytomegalovirus status was reported to be diagnosed by the classifier with high specificity and sensitivity in both the original and validation cohorts. A later analysis found that HLA-associated TCR beta chains were more clonally expanded and had lower generation probabilities than equally common non-associated chains. The 87-base-pair reads could not distinguish some IMGT-functional V segments, including TRBV6-2 and TRBV6-3, so those segments were excluded.

Preparation of the library involved the immunoSEQ multiplex PCR assay. A mixture of 60 forward primers for TCR Vbeta segments and 13 reverse primers for TCR Jbeta segments was used in the multiplex PCR. The CDR3 region of rearranged TCR beta genes was amplified from genomic DNA by a multiplex PCR assay. The amplified TCR beta libraries were sequenced on the Illumina HiSeq System as 87-base-pair reads. As for how the authors treated the data: In a later analysis, some 80 million unique TCR beta chains were counted across the roughly 670 repertoires, and roughly 10 million of these chains were shared by at least two donors. Raw reads were error-corrected and collapsed into unique sequences by a nearest-neighbor algorithm in which closely related sequences were merged to remove PCR and sequencing errors. Alignment of CDR3 sequences to IMGT reference sequences was used to assign V, D and J gene segments. For a sequence to be retained, at least a six-nucleotide match to both a V gene segment and a J gene segment was required. Rearrangements were classified as productive when the CDR3 lacked stop codons and remained in frame with V and J, and all other rearrangements were classified as non-productive. CDR3 was defined according to IMGT convention as the region running from the second conserved V-encoded cysteine to the conserved J-encoded phenylalanine. The earlier analysis of about 610 of the donors excluded any sequence lacking an unambiguous match to a single V gene segment. An earlier analysis of under 750 of the donors called V segments functional above 56.7% productive rearrangements and segregating when the between-donor standard deviation exceeded 5%. A statistical classification framework was developed to diagnose cytomegalovirus status using the catalog of TCR beta chain sequences. In a later analysis, TCR nucleotide sequences were compared against IMGT/GENE-DB human TR gene sequences so that V and J genes could be assigned. A later analysis assigned CDR3 sequences and most-parsimonious VDJ recombination scenarios with the TCRdist pipeline. In a later analysis, every TCR beta chain was defined by the combination of its CDR3 amino acid sequence and its V-gene family, and reads without a unique V-gene family were dropped. To address suspected cross-contamination and a sequencing artifact, a later analysis removed 550 to 750 highly shared, low-generation-probability nucleotide sequences. For each public chain, a later analysis derived a clonal expansion index from normalized ranks of inferred template counts within each repertoire. Generation probabilities in a later analysis came from a VDJ recombination model fitted to out-of-frame rearrangements, and those results were checked against IGoR. A later analysis scored TCR-TCR, TCR-HLA and TCR-CMV co-occurrence with hypergeometric tests, applying a repertoire-size bias correction to TCR pairs. A later analysis estimated false discovery rates by permuting HLA or CMV assignments 20 times. In a later analysis, co-occurring TCRs were grouped using DBSCAN, with TCRdist sequence similarity added in when clustering inside HLA-allele-positive subsets. Repertoires with fewer than 30,000 or more than 120,000 public chains, plus five repertoires with anomalous nucleotide sharing, were excluded from co-occurrence clustering. TCRdb limited this immuneACCESS table to in-frame rearrangements with V and J called. A share of clones is missing; checked studies link under half to unresolved V genes, and the rest is unexplained. D and trimming come from the DNA, and the V and J calls and clone size come from that table. The record for this sample contains around 140,000 clones. The ten largest make up 0.96% of the sample.

A remark on this clone: No antigen is known for it.

The cohort consisted of 670 or so healthy bone marrow donors. At the time of sampling, all cohort members were nominally healthy, though unrecorded immune exposures were likely present. The donor tested CMV seronegative, placing the donor among the approximately 400 seronegative members of the cohort. A peripheral blood sample was collected from each donor, and TCR beta sequencing was performed on peripheral blood mononuclear cells. Genomic DNA extraction from the blood cell samples was performed with the Qiagen DNeasy Blood Extraction Kit. From a lookup of the germline V gene (reference sequence), CDR1 and CDR2 are LNHDA and SQIVND. Trimming removed 4 bases from V and 4 bases from J, leaving 10 bases between the germline ends. Reading from cysteine to phenylalanine, the CDR3 counts 13 amino acids. CDR3 DNA only is kept here, 39 bases in frame from base 1.

The sequenced material came from PBMCs. The rearranged segments are TRBV19 and TRBJ1-1; D gene: possibly TRBD1, on 6 matching bases. The sequence was collected from a male donor in good health and CMV-seronegative. The DNA sequence is as follows: TGTGCCAGTAGTACGTTACAGGGCACTGAAGCTTTCTTT. It codes for CASSTLQGTEAFF.